One and the same sample provided the 2 T cell receptor beta chains below, sequenced in a study of cytomegalovirus exposure and HLA in healthy donors. PCR primers comprised 60 Vbeta and 13 Jbeta primers. Data came from immunoSEQ multiplex PCR; TCRdb stores just in-frame clones and leaves some out. The sample holds over 200,000 clones, roughly 87% seen once. Sequenced material: PBMCs. These receptors came from a woman between 40 and 55 years old in good health and CMV-seropositive.

This chain links TRBV7-3 with TRBJ1-6; D call uncertain. V lost 5 bases and J 8 bases, leaving 10 bases between the germline ends. CDR3 length: 13 residues. CDR1 is SGHTA and CDR2 is FQGTGA in the germline V gene. CDR3 DNA: TGTGCCAGCAGCCCTCAGATGGATTCACCCCTCCACTTT. Its translation is CASSPQMDSPLHF.

The chain couples TRBV9 to TRBJ2-1; 9 nucleotides match TRBD2. Trimming removed 4 bases from V and 0 bases from J; junction bases left unmatched: 8. There are 17 residues in the CDR3. From germline, CDR1 is SGDLS and CDR2 YYNGEE. The CDR3 region is CASSPRLADNSYNEQFF. The CDR3 DNA sequence: TGTGCCAGCAGCCCCCGACTAGCGGACAACTCCTACAATGAGCAGTTCTTC.